This TCR beta chain stems from a study of blood T cell repertoires in COVID-19 (dated by TCRdb to 2018 to 2021). A note on the overall study: The collaborator samples originated in the United States, Italy and Spain and spanned the acute and convalescent phases of COVID-19. The material from the prospective study consisted of cDNA or gDNA derived from T cells, B-cell-depleted T cells, or PBMCs. The dataset comprised deeply sampled blood TCRbeta repertoires from subjects exposed to, actively infected with, or recovered from COVID-19. The repertoires were made available in a free public database intended to serve as a resource for research on the immune response to SARS-CoV-2. Samples were obtained from the ongoing ImmuneRACE study (first 160 participants) and from 1,254 subjects provided by 6 global collaborators. The sample metadata nearly always contained a de-identified subject ID, COVID-19 status, age in years and sex. Where HLA class I and class II types were available, the types were taken from metadata supplied by the sample provider, not from assay-based typing.

V lost 1 base and J lost 7 bases; the stretch between them is 9 bases long. Looking up the germline V gene (reference sequence) yields CDR1 LGHDT and CDR2 YNNKEL. The CDR3 goes from the cysteine to the phenylalanine over 13 residues. Just the 39-base CDR3 DNA is kept, in frame starting at base 1. In regard to this clone: Its antigen is not yet known. No qualities accompany the bases; no much larger clone lies one base away.

TCRbeta CDR3 regions were amplified from genomic DNA using the immunoSEQ Assay, a bias-controlled multiplex PCR. On the authors' methods: The number of nucleated cells in each sample was estimated by amplification of reference gene primers within the assay. Sequence reads were collapsed and filtered to measure the absolute abundance of every unique TCRbeta CDR3 rearrangement. For each sample, productive Simpson clonality was calculated as the square root of Simpson's diversity index over productive rearrangements. TCRdb limited this immuneACCESS table to in-frame rearrangements with V and J called. A share of clones is missing; checked studies link under half to unresolved V genes, and the rest is unexplained. D and trimming were read from the DNA, whereas the V and J calls and clone size are those reported in that table. Recorded for this sample are approximately 250,000 clones; 83% of them occurred a single time. The leading ten clones occupy more than 5% of the sample.

Whole blood was collected in K2EDTA tubes by collaborating institutions according to the institutions' own protocols. For TCRbeta analysis, collaborators shipped samples as frozen whole blood, isolated PBMCs, or DNA extracted from either of those sample types. What the research found in general, with its limitations: The quantity of clinical and demographic metadata differed by source and by participant and was supplied without curation.

The origin of this receptor is a human donor in a cohort sampled during active COVID-19. The chain is made from TRBV3-1 (or the pseudogene TRBV3-2) and TRBJ2-3; no D gene is confidently identified. Sequencing used peripheral blood. CDR3 region: CASSQGETNTQYF. The base sequence is TGTGCCAGCAGCCAAGGAGAAACTAATACGCAGTATTTT.